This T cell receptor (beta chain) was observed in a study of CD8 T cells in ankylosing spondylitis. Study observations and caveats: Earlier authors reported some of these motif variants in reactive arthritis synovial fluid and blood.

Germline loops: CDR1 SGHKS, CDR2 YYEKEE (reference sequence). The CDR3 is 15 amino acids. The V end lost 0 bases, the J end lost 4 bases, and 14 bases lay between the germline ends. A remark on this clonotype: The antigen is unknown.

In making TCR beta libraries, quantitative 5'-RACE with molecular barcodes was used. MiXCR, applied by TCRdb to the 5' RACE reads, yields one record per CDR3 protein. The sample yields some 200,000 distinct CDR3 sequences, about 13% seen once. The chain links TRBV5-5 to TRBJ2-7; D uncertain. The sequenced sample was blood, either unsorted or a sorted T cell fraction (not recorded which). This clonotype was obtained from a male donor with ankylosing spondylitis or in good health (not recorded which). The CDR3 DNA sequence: TGTGCCAGCAGCTTGGAGGTGGGCGCCATTTACGAGCAGTACTTC. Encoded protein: CASSLEVGAIYEQYF. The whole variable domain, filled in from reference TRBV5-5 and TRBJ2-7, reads DAGVTQSPTHLIKTRGQQVTLRCSPISGHKSVSWYQQVLGQGPQFIFQYYEKEERGRGNFPDRFSARQFPNYSSELNVNALLLGDSALYLCASSLEVGAIYEQYFGPGTRLTVT.